This record looks at one TCR beta chain sequence and its context. This sample was taken from a study of blood T cell repertoires in COVID-19. The CDR3 sequence is 16 residues long. The junction had 8 bases not matched to a gene; V was cut back by 5 bases and J by 0 bases. The germline V gene encodes CDR1 MDHEN and CDR2 SYDVKM. In the authors' workflow: The authors estimated nucleated cell counts from reference gene primer amplification. Using immunoSEQ multiplex PCR, the repertoire was profiled, and TCRdb retains in-frame clones only, with some absent. The V and J calls and clone size were taken over from that table, and D and trimming were inferred from the DNA. Here the sample spans 110,000 to 150,000 clones, under 90% being singletons.

The chain is built from TRBV28 and TRBJ2-3; 7 bases line up with TRBD1. The source is a human donor in a cohort sampled during active COVID-19. Specimen: peripheral blood. In DNA, the CDR3 is TGTGCCAGCAGTCACAGGGGAATGAGGAGCACAGATACGCAGTATTTT. Amino acids: CASSHRGMRSTDTQYF.